A single sample is the source of the 8 T cell receptor beta chains below, sequenced in a study of T cell responses to AZD1222 COVID-19 vaccine. The table came from immunoSEQ multiplex PCR; TCRdb's copy has only in-frame clones and leaves some out. The table lists tens of thousands of clones, around 91% of them singletons, with about 31% in the top ten. The source material was peripheral blood, sampled on day 0 of AZD1222 vaccination. Receptors originate from an adult in good health.

The chain recombines TRBV7-2 with TRBJ1-2; tentative D call: TRBD1 (5 bases). The V end lost 11 bases, the J end lost 2 bases, and 15 bases lay between the germline ends. The germline gives CDR1 SGHTA, CDR2 FQGNSA. The CDR3 totals 13 residues. The CDR3 DNA reads TGTGCCGGGTATGACAGTCGCAACTATGGCTACACCTTC. Its translation is CAGYDSRNYGYTF.

In its sample, this clone was seen once. The V gene is TRBV2, the J gene TRBJ1-1; D remains unclear. CDR1 is SNHLY and CDR2 is FYNNEI in the germline V gene. The V end lost 5 bases, the J end lost 4 bases, and 11 bases lay between the germline ends. This CDR3 is 13 amino acids long. Here the CDR3 reads CASSPLWGTEAFF. The CDR3 nucleotides read TGTGCCAGCAGTCCCCTTTGGGGCACTGAAGCTTTCTTT.

The rearrangement links TRBV9 to TRBJ1-2; possibly TRBD1 for D (5 bases). Germline loops: CDR1 SGDLS, CDR2 YYNGEE. Trimming took off 0 bases at V and 4 bases at J, with 19 bases between the two ends. The CDR3 totals 17 residues. The CDR3 spells CASSVGGSHKGGYGYTF. For the CDR3, the DNA is TGTGCCAGCAGCGTAGGGGGGTCTCACAAGGGTGGCTATGGCTACACCTTC.

This clone was seen just once. The V and J genes are TRBV28 and TRBJ2-7, with D possibly being TRBD1 or TRBD2 (6 bases each). This CDR3 region has 15 residues. Germline CDR1 and CDR2: MDHEN and SYDVKM. V gave up 3 bases and J gave up 0 bases, with 12 bases separating them. CDR3 loop: CASSLPRDTSYEQYF. The CDR3 bases are TGTGCCAGCAGTTTGCCGCGGGACACCTCCTACGAGCAGTACTTC.

This clone was seen a single time. The chain has TRBV19 and TRBJ2-1, with D unclear. The germline gives CDR1 LNHDA, CDR2 SQIVND (reference sequence). V lost 5 bases and J 0 bases, leaving 2 bases between the germline ends. The CDR3 runs 12 residues. Here the CDR3 reads CASSDSYNEQFF. The CDR3, as DNA: TGTGCCAGTAGTGACTCCTACAATGAGCAGTTCTTC.

This chain connects TRBV15 to TRBJ1-5; D call uncertain. Germline V gene sequence: CDR1 LNHNV, CDR2 YYDKDF (reference sequence). V was trimmed by 0 bases and J by 5 bases, leaving 11 bases between them. This CDR3 region has 15 residues. CDR3: CATSRDRTVHQPQHF. The DNA for the CDR3 is TGTGCCACCAGCAGAGATCGGACCGTGCATCAGCCCCAGCATTTT.

CDR3 sequence: CASSRKQWGGYTF. The CDR3, as DNA: TGTGCCAGCAGCCGTAAGCAGTGGGGAGGCTACACCTTC. The rearrangement links TRBV3-1 (or the pseudogene TRBV3-2) to TRBJ1-2; D is unresolved. Germline assignment: CDR1 LGHDT and CDR2 YNNKEL (reference sequence). V lost 4 bases to trimming and J lost 8 bases, with 14 bases between them. CDR3 length: 13 residues.

The J gene is TRBJ2-2, the V gene TRBV29-1; the D gene is possibly TRBD1 (6 bases). CDR3 length equals 14 residues. Germline V gives CDR1 SQVTM, CDR2 ANQGSEA. The ends were cut back, 0 bases at V and 5 bases at J, with 10 bases in the middle. The CDR3 coding sequence is TGCAGCGTTGAAGAAACAGGGACAACCGGGGAGCTGTTTTTT. This sequence encodes CSVEETGTTGELFF.